Below, 29 T cell receptor beta chains from the same sample are listed, as sequenced in a study of OX40 agonist ivuxolimab in advanced cancers. Some clones are missing from TCRdb's copy, which holds only in-frame ones; the method was immunoSEQ multiplex PCR. The data show about 98,000 clones, with approximately 88% seen just once and approximately 0.5% held by the top ten. The source was CD4+ or CD8+ T cells sorted from blood, collected in a trial of the OX40 agonist ivuxolimab. The receptor set was obtained from an adult with an advanced solid tumor such as melanoma, head and neck, liver or kidney cancer.

Of note for this clone: In this CDR3 the conserved last residue, phenylalanine or tryptophan, is missing, so a read error is likely. The V gene is TRBV5-6, the J gene TRBJ1-6, with 7 nucleotides matching TRBD1. CDR1 is SGHDT, CDR2 YYEEEE, per germline. CDR3 length equals 16 residues. V was pared by 2 bases and J by 7 bases, with 9 bases of the junction left unmatched. As DNA, the CDR3 is TGTGCCAGCAGCTTTACTTCGGGACAGTACAATTCACCCCTCCACCTT. This codes for CASSFTSGQYNSPLHL.

The table lists this clone with a count of one. The rearrangement links TRBV7-8 to TRBJ1-2, with D possibly being TRBD1 (5 bases). Trimming left V 5 bases short and J 3 bases short, with 10 bases between. Germline V CDR1 and CDR2: SGHVS, FQNEAQ. This CDR3 has 13 amino acids. CDR3 DNA sequence: TGTGCCAGCAGCCGCGGGGGTGACTATGGCTACACCTTC. It specifies CASSRGGDYGYTF.

This rearrangement joins TRBV19 to TRBJ2-7, with TRBD2 identical over 9 bases. Germline V gene data show CDR1 as LNHDA and CDR2 as SQIVND (reference sequence). CDR3 length: 14 amino acids. V lost 5 bases, J lost 4 bases, and 6 bases stayed unmatched. Here the CDR3 reads CASSRNSGGYEQYF. The CDR3 nucleotides read TGTGCCAGTAGTCGAAATAGCGGGGGTTACGAGCAGTACTTC.

This clone was seen more than once but under ten times. The chain is built from TRBV5-5 and TRBJ2-7; D tentatively fits TRBD1 or TRBD2 (5 bases each). Deletions cut 3 bases from V and 3 bases from J, with 13 bases between. The germline V gene has CDR1 SGHKS and CDR2 YYEKEE (reference sequence). The CDR3 totals 14 residues. The CDR3 loop is CASSSSGTIYEQYF. CDR3 DNA sequence: TGTGCCAGCAGCTCCTCCGGGACCATCTACGAGCAGTACTTC.

The chain joins TRBV4-1 to TRBJ1-2; 7 bases are shared with TRBD1. This CDR3 contains 15 residues. V lost 4 bases to trimming and J lost 2 bases; unmatched junction nucleotides: 7. Germline CDR1 and CDR2: MGHRA and YSYEKL. The CDR3 DNA reads TGCGCCAGCAGCCCACCGAGGGGGCAAAACTATGGCTACACCTTC. It is translated as CASSPPRGQNYGYTF.

Concerning this clone: The same CDR3 also results from other DNA sequences found in this sample. V usage is TRBV18 and J usage is TRBJ1-5; maybe TRBD1 (6 bases). The CDR3 is 14 residues long. Trimming left V 6 bases short and J 1 base short, with 10 bases between. CDR1 and CDR2 from the germline V gene are KGHSH and LQKENI. The CDR3 coding sequence is TGTGCCAGCTCTCCCGACAGGAGCAATCAGCCCCAGCATTTT. It is translated as CASSPDRSNQPQHF.

Ten or more counts support this clone. This chain connects TRBV5-6 to TRBJ1-2; the D gene is possibly TRBD1 (6 bases). The CDR3 totals 13 residues. Trimming took 6 bases from V and 8 from J, leaving 17 bases between them. CDR1 is SGHDT and CDR2 is YYEEEE in the germline V gene. The DNA of the CDR3 is TGTGCCAGCACCGTCTTTACAGGGAAGGGCTACACCTTC. This codes for CASTVFTGKGYTF.

The chain uses TRBV2 and TRBJ1-4; D remains ambiguous. This CDR3 region has 14 residues. Germline V gives CDR1 SNHLY, CDR2 FYNNEI. V was trimmed by 7 bases and J by 8 bases, leaving 17 bases between them. The CDR3 bases are TGTGCCAGCATTCCCCAAAGGCTTCGAGAAAAACTGTTTTTT. Translated: CASIPQRLREKLFF. Variable domain in full (rest from reference TRBV2 and TRBJ1-4): EPEVTQTPSHQVTQMGQEVILRCVPISNHLYFYWYRQILGQKVEFLVSFYNNEISEKSEIFDDQFSVERPDGSNFTLKIRSTKLEDSAMYFCASIPQRLREKLFFGSGTQLSVL.

The CDR3 coding sequence is TGTGCCAGCAGCGCAGGGGGTTGGGAGACCCAGTACTTC. It encodes CASSAGGWETQYF. The genes are TRBV9 and TRBJ2-5; 7 bases fit TRBD1. V was clipped by 3 bases and J by 5 bases; unmatched bases: 4. Germline CDR1 is SGDLS and CDR2 is YYNGEE. The CDR3 spans 13 residues.

This clone is a singleton in its sample. V gene TRBV5-1 combines with J gene TRBJ1-5; D uncertain. This CDR3 has 15 amino acids. Germline assignment: CDR1 SGHRS and CDR2 YFSETQ. Trimming removed 0 bases from V and 0 bases from J, with 7 bases in between. The CDR3, as DNA: TGCGCCAGCAGCTTGGACGGGTATAGCAATCAGCCCCAGCATTTT. Encoded protein: CASSLDGYSNQPQHF.

The sample holds one count of this clone. CDR3 loop: CASSPRRGGQEKNEQFF. The CDR3, as DNA: TGTGCCAGCTCACCACGGAGGGGGGGGCAGGAAAAAAATGAGCAGTTCTTC. V gene TRBV18 combines with J gene TRBJ2-1, with D perhaps TRBD2 (7 bases). The CDR3 is 17 residues long. V lost 1 base and J 7 bases, leaving 20 bases between the germline ends. CDR1 is KGHSH and CDR2 is LQKENI in the germline V gene.

The table lists this clone with a count of one. The chain has TRBV5-1 and TRBJ2-1; possible D gene TRBD1, 6 bases. Trimming removed 4 bases from V and 8 bases from J, with 16 bases in between. The CDR3 consists of 14 residues. Germline V gene sequence: CDR1 SGHRS, CDR2 YFSETQ. The CDR3 loop reads CASSLEGHSDEQFF. The CDR3 region has the DNA TGCGCCAGCAGCCTCGAGGGACACTCCGATGAGCAGTTCTTC.

The chain has TRBV5-1 and TRBJ1-3; D gene unclear. CDR1 SGHRS and CDR2 YFSETQ come from the germline V gene. V lost 0 bases to trimming and J lost 8 bases, with 9 bases between them. The CDR3 extends over 13 amino acids. The CDR3 loop is CASSLVGWDTIYF. In DNA, the CDR3 is TGCGCCAGCAGCTTGGTCGGTTGGGACACCATATATTTT.

The chain recombines TRBV7-8 with TRBJ1-1, with D unresolved. Per germline, CDR1 SGHVS and CDR2 FQNEAQ. This CDR3 is 15 amino acids long. V shed 0 bases and J shed 1 base, with 9 bases lying between them. As DNA, the CDR3 is TGTGCCAGCAGCTTAGCCGCTCCGAGGAACACTGAAGCTTTCTTT. Amino acid sequence: CASSLAAPRNTEAFF.

The chain employs TRBV5-6 and TRBJ2-7, with D perhaps assigned TRBD1 or TRBD2 (5 bases each). The V end lost 2 bases, the J end lost 5 bases, and 14 bases lay between the germline ends. Germline assignment: CDR1 SGHDT and CDR2 YYEEEE. The CDR3 is 14 amino acids. The CDR3 loop reads CASSLGTRGNEQYF. The CDR3 DNA sequence: TGTGCCAGCAGCTTAGGGACGAGAGGGAACGAGCAGTACTTC.

This clone occurred a few times. The chain couples TRBV25-1 to TRBJ1-3, with D unresolved. There are 15 residues in the CDR3. Germline V gene sequence: CDR1 MGHDK, CDR2 SYGVNS. Deletions cut 2 bases from V and 4 bases from J, with 12 bases between. The CDR3 sequence: CASSEALAEGNTIYF. CDR3 DNA: TGTGCCAGCAGTGAAGCCCTGGCGGAAGGAAACACCATATATTTT.

V is TRBV29-1 and J is TRBJ1-2; TRBD1 agrees at 9 bases. The germline V gene has CDR1 SQVTM and CDR2 ANQGSEA. V was pared by 7 bases and J by 4 bases, with 7 bases of the junction left unmatched. This CDR3 is built from 13 residues. The CDR3 DNA sequence: TGCAGCGCGGGACAGGGAGTAGGCTATGGCTACACCTTC. It translates to CSAGQGVGYGYTF.

This clone showed up just once. This rearrangement joins TRBV6-1 to TRBJ1-5; possible D gene TRBD1, 5 bases. The length of the CDR3 is 14 residues. Looked up from germline, CDR1 is MNHNS and CDR2 is SASEGT. V shed 7 bases and J shed 2 bases, with 12 bases lying between them. CDR3 coding DNA: TGTGCCAGCACCTCTTCCAGGGGCAATCAGCCCCAGCATTTT. Residues: CASTSSRGNQPQHF.

The chain is built from TRBV2 and TRBJ2-2, with D possibly TRBD2 on 7 matching bases. Trimming removed 7 bases at V and 3 bases at J, with 15 bases between. The germline CDR1 and CDR2 sequences are SNHLY and FYNNEI. The CDR3 has 15 amino acids. The CDR3 here is CASTTGGPYTGELFF. In DNA, the CDR3 is TGTGCCAGCACTACGGGGGGCCCGTACACCGGGGAGCTGTTTTTT. The full variable domain, its missing parts supplied by reference TRBV2 and TRBJ2-2, is EPEVTQTPSHQVTQMGQEVILRCVPISNHLYFYWYRQILGQKVEFLVSFYNNEISEKSEIFDDQFSVERPDGSNFTLKIRSTKLEDSAMYFCASTTGGPYTGELFFGEGSRLTVL.

This clone came up a few times. The chain uses TRBV2 and TRBJ1-2, with D unclear. The CDR3 extends over 12 amino acids. V was pared by 6 bases and J by 6 bases, with 11 bases between. Germline V gene data show CDR1 as SNHLY and CDR2 as FYNNEI. CDR3 in amino acids: CASRQQQDGYTF. DNA for the CDR3: TGTGCCAGCAGACAGCAGCAGGATGGCTACACCTTC.

This rearrangement joins TRBV10-3 to TRBJ2-1; the D is unclear. CDR3 length: 15 residues. Germline-derived CDR1 and CDR2 are ENHRY and SYGVKD. Trimming cost V 4 bases and J 6 bases, with 16 bases left between them. For the CDR3, the DNA is TGTGCCATCAGTGGTTCATCTAGTGGTGGCAATGAGCAGTTCTTC. Translated, it gives CAISGSSSGGNEQFF.

The chain is built from TRBV14 and TRBJ2-5, with D perhaps TRBD2 (5 bases). This CDR3 comprises 13 residues. The V gene lost 1 base and the J gene lost 6 bases, with 9 bases spanning the gap. Per the germline V gene, CDR1 is SGHDN and CDR2 is FVKESK. The CDR3 is CASSQGRLQTQYF. CDR3 sequence (DNA): TGTGCCAGCAGCCAAGGGAGGTTACAGACCCAGTACTTC.

The rearrangement links TRBV7-2 to TRBJ2-1, with 8 bases that match TRBD1. The CDR3 totals 15 residues. Germline V gene lookup returns CDR1 SGHTA and CDR2 FQGNSA. The V and J ends lost 4 bases and 9 bases, in that order; junction bases with no gene match: 11. The CDR3 protein is CASSSLDRGFGEQFF. CDR3 bases: TGTGCCAGCAGCTCACTCGACAGGGGATTCGGTGAGCAGTTCTTC.

The V call is TRBV7-2, the J call TRBJ2-7, with D perhaps TRBD1 (5 bases). Trimming stripped 5 bases from V and 6 bases from J, with 17 bases between. CDR3 length: 14 residues. Germline CDR1 is SGHTA and CDR2 is FQGNSA. CDR3 bases: TGTGCCAGCAGCCCAGGGCTCTTCCTAGGCGAGCAGTACTTC. This gives the protein CASSPGLFLGEQYF.

The rearrangement links TRBV7-2 to TRBJ1-5, with D perhaps matching TRBD1 (5 bases). This CDR3 has 15 amino acids. V was cut by 5 bases and J by 0 bases, with 11 bases left in between. CDR1 is SGHTA and CDR2 is FQGNSA in the germline V gene. CDR3 region: CASSVGPYSNQPQHF. In nucleotides, the CDR3 is TGTGCCAGCAGCGTGGGACCTTATAGCAATCAGCCCCAGCATTTT.

The chain carries TRBV27 and TRBJ1-2, with D perhaps TRBD1 (5 bases). The CDR3 totals 14 residues. Trimming pared 4 bases from V and 4 bases from J, leaving 13 bases between. Germline assignment: CDR1 MNHEY and CDR2 SMNVEV (reference sequence). CDR3 region: CASSWGGEGYGYTF. The CDR3 DNA sequence: TGTGCCAGCAGTTGGGGGGGGGAGGGCTATGGCTACACCTTC.

The chain combines TRBV5-1 with TRBJ2-5; D might be TRBD1 (5 bases). This CDR3 has 15 residues. The germline V gene has CDR1 SGHRS and CDR2 YFSETQ. V was clipped by 4 bases and J by 3 bases, with 16 bases between them. CDR3 nucleotides: TGCGCCAGCAGCGAGACAGTGACAACAGAAGAGACCCAGTACTTC. This translates into CASSETVTTEETQYF.

The V and J genes are TRBV11-2 and TRBJ1-5; possibly TRBD1 for D (6 bases). The CDR3 totals 15 residues. V dropped 4 bases and J dropped 2 bases, with 12 bases sitting between them. Germline V gene sequence: CDR1 SGHAT, CDR2 FQNNGV. DNA of the CDR3: TGTGCCAGCAGCTCCGGGGGCTCGGGCAATCAGCCCCAGCATTTT. Protein product: CASSSGGSGNQPQHF.

A single count supports this clone. V usage is TRBV5-1 and J usage is TRBJ2-7, with TRBD1 identical over 10 bases. The germline gives CDR1 SGHRS, CDR2 YFSETQ. Trimming removed 4 bases from V and 2 bases from J; junction bases left unmatched: 9. The CDR3 sequence is 16 residues long. CDR3 residues: CASSLPGQGGAYEQYF. CDR3 DNA sequence: TGCGCCAGCAGCCTTCCCGGACAGGGGGGGGCCTACGAGCAGTACTTC.